Included here is one T cell receptor (beta chain) sequence, with context. This receptor's antigen is unknown. Receptor amplification or capture employed the immunoSEQ multiplex PCR assay. The multiplex PCR relied on a mix of 60 forward primers for TCR Vbeta segments and 13 reverse primers for TCR Jbeta segments. The CDR3 region of rearranged TCR beta genes was amplified from genomic DNA with a multiplex PCR assay. Amplified TCR beta libraries were sequenced as 87-base-pair reads on the Illumina HiSeq System. The original methods were these. Across the roughly 640 repertoires, a later analysis counted tens of millions of unique TCR beta chains, about 10 million of which were shared by at least two donors. Raw reads were error-corrected and collapsed into unique sequences by a nearest-neighbor algorithm in which closely related sequences were merged to remove PCR and sequencing errors. V, D and J gene segments were assigned by aligning CDR3 sequences to IMGT reference sequences. For a sequence to be retained, at least a six-nucleotide match to both a V gene segment and a J gene segment was required. Rearrangements were classified as productive when the CDR3 lacked stop codons and remained in frame with V and J, and all other rearrangements were classified as non-productive. CDR3 was defined according to IMGT convention as the region running from the second conserved V-encoded cysteine to the conserved J-encoded phenylalanine. The earlier analysis of 500 to 600 of the donors excluded sequences that lacked an unambiguous match to a single V gene segment. An earlier analysis of a few hundred of the donors classified V segments as functional when productive rearrangements were above 56.7% and as segregating when the standard deviation between donors was above 5%. A statistical classification framework was built for diagnosing cytomegalovirus status from the catalog of TCR beta chain sequences. In a later analysis, V and J genes were assigned by comparing TCR nucleotide sequences against IMGT/GENE-DB human TR gene sequences. In a later analysis, CDR3 sequences and most-parsimonious VDJ recombination scenarios were assigned using the TCRdist pipeline. In a later analysis, each TCR beta chain was defined by its CDR3 amino acid sequence together with its V-gene family, and reads without a unique V-gene family were excluded. In a later analysis, 550 to 650 highly shared, low-generation-probability nucleotide sequences were removed to address suspected cross-contamination and a sequencing artifact. In a later analysis, a clonal expansion index was calculated for each public chain from normalized within-repertoire ranks of inferred template counts. In a later analysis, generation probabilities were computed with a VDJ recombination model fitted to out-of-frame rearrangements, and the resulting probabilities were checked against IGoR. In a later analysis, hypergeometric tests were used to score TCR-TCR, TCR-HLA and TCR-CMV co-occurrence, with a repertoire-size bias correction applied to TCR pairs. In a later analysis, false discovery rates were estimated by permuting HLA or CMV assignments 20 times. In a later analysis, co-occurring TCRs were grouped using DBSCAN, and TCRdist sequence similarity was added for clustering within HLA-allele-positive subsets. Co-occurrence clustering excluded repertoires with fewer than 30,000 or more than 120,000 public chains, plus five with anomalous nucleotide sharing. TCRdb carries this immuneACCESS record with in-frame sequences only. Its versions omit some clonotypes, under half of them owing to an unresolved V gene in the studies checked, with the rest unexplained. D and trimming come from the DNA, and the V and J calls and clone size come from that table. The sample table includes about 110,000 clones. Of the sample, 6.8% falls within the top ten clones.

The sample belongs to a study of cytomegalovirus exposure and HLA in healthy donors (dated by TCRdb to 2016 to 2017). Broadly, across the study: According to an earlier analysis of several hundred of the donors, 150 million to 200 million T cells yielded 100 million or so unique TCR beta sequences and around 300 Gb of sequence data. An early release that covered roughly 600 HLA-typed donors contained approximately 290 gigabases of sequencing data and 80 million or so unique TCR sequences. Of the approximately 400 genotyped donors, less than 90% were placed in the genetic ancestry cluster associated with self-reported Caucasian donors. The aim of the study was to test whether cataloging public T cell receptors could identify signatures of past pathogen exposure. The T cell repertoires of several hundred subjects were profiled by immunosequencing and related to cytomegalovirus serostatus. Along with the roughly 700-subject first cohort, a separate validation cohort of around 110 different subjects was used. To predict cytomegalovirus infection status, the study brought together high-throughput TCR immunosequencing, statistical association of individual TCRs with disease status, and machine learning. A later analysis re-analyzed previously published TCR beta repertoires from 666 donors and added high-resolution HLA genotyping to study TCR occurrence patterns. In the later analysis, no new phenotypic data were used to find candidate immune exposures; instead, reliance was placed on TCR beta sequences and their occurrence across donors. To decide whether each TCR beta V gene segment behaved as functional or pseudogenic, an earlier analysis of approximately 590 of the donors relied on high-throughput TCR beta sequencing. Donor age, sex, ethnicity and CMV serostatus were compiled alongside the repertoire data. A later genetic analysis used genome-wide SNP genotypes for about 60% of the roughly 700 donors, treating that subset as a discovery cohort. Every repertoire in the discovery cohort had been generated on one and the same sequencing platform. Both class I and class II loci were covered by HLA typing, at four-digit resolution. Typing coverage varied by locus: roughly 629-640 donors for A, B, C, DRB1 and DQB1; roughly 520 for DQA1; nearly 610 for DPA1; roughly 450 for DPB1. About five DR-DQ haplotypes were treated as single units for association and clustering because of strong linkage in the cohort. Across 398 genotyped donors of the cohort, an average of roughly 230,000 unique TCR beta nucleotide sequences per donor were sequenced, and 15% to 20% of those sequences were non-productive. General conclusions and limits of the study: Most CMV-associated TCR beta chains appeared to be HLA-restricted in a later analysis, and the HLA associations seemed to be driven largely by CMV exposure. A later analysis found that HLA-associated TCR beta chains were more clonally expanded and had lower generation probabilities than equally common non-associated chains. The study listed approximately 150 TCR beta chains as associated with cytomegalovirus. A further reported finding was that TCR beta sequences accurately predicted the HLA-A and HLA-B alleles for most subjects in the first cohort. Broadly in line with IMGT annotations, most TCR beta V segments showed up in productive rearrangements about 87% or about 30% of the time in an earlier analysis of 450 to 750 of the donors. According to a later analysis, TCR association rates differed among HLA loci, with DRB1 alleles showing the most associated TCRs and HLA-C alleles showing the fewest. In a later analysis, around 15,000 TCR beta sequences were associated with specific HLA alleles at a false discovery rate of 0.05. Only TCR beta chains were sequenced in this cohort, and the absence of alpha or paired-chain data limited detectable features. Because the 87-base-pair reads could not distinguish some IMGT-functional V segments, including TRBV6-2 and TRBV6-3, those segments were excluded. When HLA alleles, especially DR and DQ, strongly co-occurred, attributing TCR associations to individual alleles was difficult. A cluster of highly shared sequence variants was judged likely to be a technical artifact of the sequencing pipeline. Immune exposure information for the cohort was limited to CMV serostatus. A later genetic analysis reported fewer N-insertions in productive TCRs among donors in an Asian-associated ancestry cluster than the roughly 620-donor mean. Sequencing depth was assumed to be roughly uniform across donors in the presence/absence analyses, though that assumption may not hold. Correlated functional status among segregating V segments might be attributable to linkage disequilibrium, but an unknown experimental factor could not be ruled out. Because counts were too low, roughly 18 rarely observed V segments, including chromosome 9 orphons, were left out of the earlier analysis of about 620 of the donors. The classifier was reported to diagnose cytomegalovirus status with high specificity and sensitivity in both the original cohort and the validation cohort. An association between a missense DCLRE1C variant and V-gene and J-gene trimming of TCR beta chains was found in a later genetic analysis and replicated in an independent cohort. A few of the identified cytomegalovirus-associated TCR beta chains were confirmed in vitro to be specific for cytomegalovirus antigens. Because some donors lacked HLA typing at each locus, the association tests relied only on the typed subset. While some public TCRs were present in many individuals, most TCR sequences turned up only very rarely across donors. According to the authors, the approach could potentially be generalized to other disease states and immunological phenotypes. Several of the top co-occurrence clusters appeared to be linked to parvovirus B19, influenza, CMV and Epstein-Barr virus, according to a later analysis.

The cohort consisted of approximately 690 healthy bone marrow donors. All cohort members were sampled while nominally healthy, although unrecorded immune exposures were likely present. The donor was CMV seropositive and was included in the group of 250 to 300 seropositive cohort members. Each donor provided a peripheral blood sample, and peripheral blood mononuclear cells were used for TCR beta sequencing. The Qiagen DNeasy Blood Extraction Kit was used to extract genomic DNA from the blood cell samples. From a lookup of the germline V gene, CDR1 and CDR2 are SQVTM and ANQGSEA. Including the terminal cysteine and phenylalanine, the CDR3 comprises 14 residues. CDR3 DNA is the only sequence kept; it has 42 bases, read in frame from the first base. V drops 1 base and J drops 8 bases, leaving 16 bases in between.

Recombination joined TRBV29-1 with TRBJ2-3; the D gene is possibly TRBD2, with 7 bases matching. The sequencing sample was made of PBMCs. This TCR derives from a man aged 35-49 years in good health and CMV-seropositive. CDR3 reads: CSVEGEGVRGTQYF. The sequenced DNA: TGCAGCGTTGAAGGGGAGGGGGTCCGGGGTACGCAGTATTTT.